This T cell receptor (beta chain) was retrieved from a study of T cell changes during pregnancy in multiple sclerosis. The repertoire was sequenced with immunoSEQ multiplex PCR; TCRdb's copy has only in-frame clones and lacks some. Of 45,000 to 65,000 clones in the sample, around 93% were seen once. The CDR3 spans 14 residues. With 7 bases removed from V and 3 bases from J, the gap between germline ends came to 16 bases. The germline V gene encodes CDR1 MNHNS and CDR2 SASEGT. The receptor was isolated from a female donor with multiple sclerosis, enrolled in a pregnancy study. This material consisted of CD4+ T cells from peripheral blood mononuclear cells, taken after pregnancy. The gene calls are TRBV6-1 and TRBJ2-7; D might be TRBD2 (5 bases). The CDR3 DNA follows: TGTGCCAGCACATTCCGGGGAAGTTACTACGAGCAGTACTTC. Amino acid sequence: CASTFRGSYYEQYF.